Here is one T cell receptor (beta chain) with its context. These data come from a study of blood T cell repertoires in COVID-19. Study-level information: Whether acute or convalescent, the COVID-19 samples came from the United States, Italy and Spain. In each case, the material was cDNA or gDNA derived from T cells, B-cell-depleted T cells, or PBMCs.

Trimming took 5 bases from V and 7 from J; bases not matched to a gene: 9. The CDR3 has 15 residues. Germline loops: CDR1 SGHRS, CDR2 YFSETQ. Authors' analysis steps: From reference gene primer amplification, estimates of nucleated cell counts were derived. Profiled with immunoSEQ multiplex PCR; TCRdb holds only in-frame clones, not every one. Clone size and V and J calls were adopted from that table, with D and trimming inferred from the DNA. Of 200,000 to 250,000 clones in the sample, 70% to 90% were seen once. The sequenced sample consisted of peripheral blood. This TCR came from a man aged 50-60 years with acute or convalescent COVID-19. The chain joins TRBV5-1 to TRBJ2-5; TRBD2 aligns across 12 bases. CDR3: CASRPALAGGGTQYF. CDR3 nucleotides: TGCGCCAGCAGGCCGGCACTAGCGGGGGGAGGGACCCAGTACTTC.